The T cell receptor beta chain described here comes from a study of OX40 agonist ivuxolimab in advanced cancers. Describing the broader study: Ivuxolimab was an agonistic, fully human IgG2 monoclonal antibody directed against OX40 (CD134), a costimulatory receptor. Intravenous ivuxolimab was administered to patients every 2 weeks at six dose levels: 0.01, 0.1, 0.3, 1.5, 3 and 10 mg/kg. Among the approximately 50 dose-escalation patients, about 20 had hepatocellular carcinoma, around 15 melanoma, 9 renal cell carcinoma and 9 head and neck cancer. A male proportion of 82.7% and a mean age of roughly 58 years, ranging from about 20 to 85, were recorded for the dose-escalation cohort. Prior anti-PD-1, anti-PD-L1 or anti-CTLA-4 therapy was permitted, and 30% to 50% of dose-escalation patients had received checkpoint inhibitors. Partial responses were achieved by three dose-escalation patients, of whom one had hepatocellular carcinoma and two had cutaneous melanoma. The point of sequencing TCRbeta in the periphery was to test whether ivuxolimab changed TCR sequence diversity and drove clonal T-cell expansion. The paper describes the monotherapy dose-escalation part (N = 52 patients) of the phase I trial of ivuxolimab. Broad study findings and their caveats: Low levels of normalized T-cell clonal expansion were also seen in some nonresponding patients. At doses from 0.1 to 3.0 mg/kg, clonal expansion was seen in both CD4+ and CD8+ blood T cells between baseline and week 6. The antigen specificity of the peripheral T cells that underwent clonal expansion was not determined. In the 0.1-3.0 mg/kg groups, partial responders had among the lowest normalized peripheral clonal expansion, particularly in CD8+ T cells. On average, CD8+ T cells showed more expanded clones than CD4+ T cells after ivuxolimab.

The trial excluded patients who had a history of autoimmune disease or who were on systemic immunosuppression. In every dose cohort, peripheral blood was drawn for TCR sequencing at baseline, cycle 4 day 1, and cycle 7 day 1. The samples were taken from a phase I, first-in-human, multicenter, open-label dose-escalation trial of ivuxolimab. Adults with locally advanced or metastatic melanoma, renal cell, hepatocellular, or head and neck squamous cell carcinoma were enrolled in the trial. Before TCR sequencing, CD4+ and CD8+ T cells were separately sorted from peripheral blood. A remark on this clone: This receptor's antigen is unknown. No base-level quality is on record; no much larger clone is a single base apart.

Reading the germline V gene gives CDR1 SGHRS and CDR2 YFSETQ. V drops 5 bases and J drops 1 base, leaving 12 bases in between. Inclusive of the bounding cysteine and phenylalanine, the CDR3 is 15 residues long. Solely the CDR3 DNA is kept, with 45 bases framed from the first base. Genomic DNA was extracted from sorted cells for sequencing of the TCRbeta CDR3 region. The immunoSEQ Assay was used for sequencing of TCRbeta CDR3 regions. TCRdb mirrors the immuneACCESS table, restricted to in-frame sequences. Some clones are absent from its copies; in checked studies, under half trace to an unresolved V gene, and the reason for the others is unknown. The table for this sample lists more than 100,000 clones; 75% to 95% of them were counted only once. Around 1% of the sample comes from the top ten.

The sequence came from an adult with an advanced solid tumor such as melanoma, head and neck, liver or kidney cancer. The chain is encoded by TRBV5-1 joined to TRBJ2-2, with TRBD2 perhaps the D gene, on 5 matching bases. The source material was CD4+ or CD8+ T cells sorted from blood, sampled in a trial of the OX40 agonist ivuxolimab. The CDR3 has the sequence CASSSSGENTGELFF. The nucleotide sequence is given as TGCGCCAGCAGTTCGAGCGGAGAGAACACCGGGGAGCTGTTTTTT.